What follows is one T cell receptor beta chain and its context. The V and J ends lost 2 bases and 9 bases, in that order; junction bases with no gene match: 9. Germline V lookup: CDR1 MRHNA, CDR2 SNTAGT. This CDR3 contains 15 residues. The data were taken from a study of beta chain features in type 1 diabetes. Reverse transcribing all isolated RNA meant expressed TCRB transcripts were sequenced. Only in-frame clones appear in the TCRdb table, and some are missing; sequencing was by immunoSEQ multiplex PCR. The sample lists 200,000 to 250,000 clones, around 9.6% occurring once. This sequence joins TRBV6-4 and TRBJ2-1; 8 nucleotides match TRBD2. Source material: naive CD4+ T cells from blood. The receptor was isolated from a woman aged 18-30 years in good health. This CDR3 is CASSDPAGAPSEQFF. CDR3 in DNA: TGTGCCAGCAGTGACCCAGCGGGAGCCCCCAGTGAGCAGTTCTTC.